This T cell receptor beta chain was identified during a study of Graves' ophthalmopathy and Graves' hyperthyroidism. The authors amplified TCR beta CDR3 regions from RNA transcripts. RT-PCR with HTBI primers came first, then second-round multiplex PCR. TCRdb re-called the multiplex PCR reads with MiXCR, one entry per CDR3 protein. This table holds approximately 700,000 distinct CDR3 sequences, roughly 40% found once. Germline lookup yields CDR1 MNHEY and CDR2 SVGAGI. The V and J ends lost 0 bases and 2 bases, in that order; junction bases with no gene match: 10. This CDR3 comprises 18 residues. The source is an adult man with Graves' ophthalmopathy. Sequenced input: peripheral blood. The chain joins TRBV6-5 to TRBJ1-5; the match to TRBD1 covers 7 bases. Here the CDR3 DNA reads TGTGCCAGCAGTTACTCGCTACTACGGACAGGAGGCAATCAGCCCCAGCATTTT. Translating gives CASSYSLLRTGGNQPQHF.